The 20 T cell receptor beta chains presented below share a single source sample, sequenced in a study of cytomegalovirus exposure and HLA in healthy donors. It was with 60 Vbeta and 13 Jbeta primers that the PCR ran. TCRdb keeps only in-frame clones here, not all; method: immunoSEQ multiplex PCR. Its clone listing holds some 140,000 clones. Material for sequencing was PBMCs. These receptors originate from a woman aged 35 to 49 in good health and CMV-seronegative.

V usage is TRBV29-1 and J usage is TRBJ1-1; no definite D call. In germline, CDR1 is SQVTM, CDR2 ANQGSEA. V was shortened by 4 bases and J by 0 bases, with 12 bases between the two germline ends. The CDR3 is made up of 14 amino acids. The DNA of the CDR3 is TGCAGCGTTGGCTACCGCGGTATGAACACTGAAGCTTTCTTT. As protein: CSVGYRGMNTEAFF.

The genes are TRBV9 and TRBJ1-1; D gene uncertain. This CDR3 is 13 amino acids long. The V end was cut by 0 bases, the J end by 5 bases, with 8 bases between. Germline CDR1 SGDLS, CDR2 YYNGEE. CDR3: CASSVVPGTEAFF. The CDR3 bases are TGTGCCAGCAGCGTAGTTCCGGGGACTGAAGCTTTCTTT.

This chain links TRBV27 with TRBJ2-2; 7 positions agree with TRBD1. Germline CDR1 MNHEY, CDR2 SMNVEV (reference sequence). The CDR3 is made up of 15 amino acids. The trim removed 6 bases at V and 0 bases at J, leaving 4 bases unmatched. The CDR3 DNA reads as TGTGCCAGCAGGTACACAGGGGCGAACACCGGGGAGCTGTTTTTT. This encodes CASRYTGANTGELFF.

The V and J genes are TRBV7-9 and TRBJ1-1, with 7 bases lining up with TRBD1. Germline values: CDR1 SEHNR, CDR2 FQNEAQ (reference sequence). Losses at the gene ends were 4 bases for V and 0 bases for J; bases not matched to a gene: 5. CDR3 length: 15 amino acids. This chain's CDR3 is CASSWGTVMNTEAFF. CDR3 nucleotide sequence: TGTGCCAGCAGCTGGGGGACAGTAATGAACACTGAAGCTTTCTTT.

The rearrangement uses TRBV5-1 and TRBJ1-2; 10 nucleotides align to TRBD1. J was trimmed by 7 bases and V by 1 base; bases with no gene match: 10. CDR3 length equals 16 residues. From germline, CDR1 is SGHRS and CDR2 YFSETQ. This chain's CDR3 is CASSLPGTGELSGYTF. DNA for the CDR3: TGCGCCAGCAGCTTGCCCGGGACAGGGGAGCTAAGTGGCTACACCTTC.

The V and J genes are TRBV7-9 and TRBJ2-7; TRBD1 matches at 12 bases. Looked up from germline, CDR1 is SEHNR and CDR2 is FQNEAQ (reference sequence). V gave up 3 bases and J gave up 7 bases; unmatched junction bases: 4. The CDR3 has 14 residues. CDR3 DNA sequence: TGTGCCAGCAGCTTTCGGGACAGGGGGCTAGAGCAGTACTTC. It translates to CASSFRDRGLEQYF.

The V gene is TRBV28, the J gene TRBJ2-2, with D tentatively TRBD2 (6 bases). The ends were cut back, 2 bases at V and 6 bases at J, with 13 bases in the middle. This CDR3 region has 15 residues. In germline, CDR1 is MDHEN, CDR2 SYDVKM. DNA for the CDR3: TGTGCCAGCAGTTTAGGGGGGAGTCCCGCCGGGGAGCTGTTTTTT. Residues: CASSLGGSPAGELFF.

The chain joins TRBV6-1 to TRBJ2-5; possible D gene TRBD1, 5 bases. CDR1 MNHNS and CDR2 SASEGT come from the germline V gene. CDR3 length: 13 residues. V was trimmed by 6 bases and J by 4 bases, leaving 12 bases between them. Written as DNA, the CDR3 is TGTGCCAGCAGCGGACAAGTAGTAGAGACCCAGTACTTC. The encoded protein is CASSGQVVETQYF.

The chain links TRBV14 to TRBJ1-2; D remains unclear. V was shortened by 1 base and J by 6 bases, with 18 bases between the two germline ends. The CDR3 has 16 residues. Germline assignment: CDR1 SGHDN and CDR2 FVKESK. The CDR3 nucleotides read TGTGCCAGCAGCCAAGGGGAGCGGATATCGGCGAATGGCTACACCTTC. It yields the protein CASSQGERISANGYTF.

V usage is TRBV28 and J usage is TRBJ1-3, with D perhaps TRBD1 (5 bases). CDR3 size: 14 residues. Deletions cut 2 bases from V and 1 base from J, with 6 bases between. Per germline, CDR1 MDHEN and CDR2 SYDVKM. The CDR3 is CASSLRGSGNTIYF. The CDR3, as DNA: TGTGCCAGCAGTTTACGGGGGTCTGGAAACACCATATATTTT.

Note on this clone: The sample has other DNA sequences that encode this CDR3 too. The chain uses TRBV9 and TRBJ2-3; 9 nucleotides line up with TRBD2. This CDR3 contains 15 residues. V was clipped by 2 bases and J by 2 bases; unmatched bases: 3. CDR1 is SGDLS and CDR2 is YYNGEE in the germline V gene. The CDR3 spells CASSVTSGDTDTQYF. In nucleotides, the CDR3 is TGTGCCAGCAGCGTGACTAGCGGTGACACAGATACGCAGTATTTT.

The gene calls are TRBV7-9 and TRBJ1-2; D is uncertain. Germline V gene data show CDR1 as SEHNR and CDR2 as FQNEAQ (reference sequence). Trimming removed 1 base from V and 4 bases from J, with 4 bases in between. The CDR3 consists of 12 residues. CDR3 residues: CASSLDGYGYTF. The CDR3 bases are TGTGCCAGCAGCTTAGACGGCTATGGCTACACCTTC.

The chain has TRBV29-1 and TRBJ1-1; no clear D. V was cut by 6 bases and J by 1 base, with 12 bases left in between. Germline-derived CDR1 and CDR2 are SQVTM and ANQGSEA. The length of the CDR3 is 13 residues. CDR3 coding DNA: TGCAGCGTGGGAGACAAGGGGAACACTGAAGCTTTCTTT. Its translation is CSVGDKGNTEAFF.

This chain connects TRBV27 to TRBJ1-1, with 7 bases lining up with TRBD1. The germline CDR1 and CDR2 sequences are MNHEY and SMNVEV (reference sequence). V gave up 4 bases and J gave up 10 bases; unmatched junction bases: 12. The CDR3 spans 14 residues. CDR3 coding DNA: TGTGCCAGCAGTTCCAATTCAGGGGGAATAATAGCTTTCTTT. This encodes CASSSNSGGIIAFF.

This sequence joins TRBV19 and TRBJ2-2; 11 nucleotides align to TRBD1. With V trimmed by 3 bases and J by 5 bases, 5 bases remained unmatched. The CDR3 covers 16 residues. Germline-derived CDR1 and CDR2 are LNHDA and SQIVND (reference sequence). CDR3 DNA: TGTGCCAGTAGTATCGGACAGGGGGCTCGGACCGGGGAGCTGTTTTTT. Amino acids: CASSIGQGARTGELFF.

The chain is built from TRBV9 and TRBJ1-1, with 9 bases lining up with TRBD1. This CDR3 spans 16 amino acids. The trim removed 0 bases at V and 5 bases at J, leaving 8 bases unmatched. Germline CDR1 and CDR2: SGDLS and YYNGEE. CDR3 DNA: TGTGCCAGCAGCGTAGGGACAGGGGCCCTCTCGACTGAAGCTTTCTTT. Translation: CASSVGTGALSTEAFF.

V and J are TRBV18 and TRBJ1-4, with D possibly TRBD1 on 5 matching bases. This CDR3 contains 15 residues. The V end was cut by 4 bases, the J end by 4 bases, with 13 bases between. CDR1 is KGHSH and CDR2 is LQKENI in the germline V gene. The CDR3 sequence is CASSRWGGLNEKLFF. The CDR3 DNA follows: TGTGCCAGCTCACGATGGGGCGGTCTTAATGAAAAACTGTTTTTT.

The rearrangement uses TRBV27 and TRBJ1-2; 10 bases map to TRBD1. Trimming cost V 2 bases and J 2 bases; bases outside gene matches: 8. Germline values: CDR1 MNHEY, CDR2 SMNVEV (reference sequence). The CDR3 has 17 amino acids. The CDR3 sequence is CASSLGPDRGRNYGYTF. The CDR3 DNA reads as TGTGCCAGCAGTTTAGGCCCTGACAGGGGGCGGAACTATGGCTACACCTTC.

The V call is TRBV5-6, the J call TRBJ1-2; the match to TRBD1 covers 9 bases. J gave up 5 bases and V 6 bases, and 14 bases lay outside the gene matches. CDR3 length: 16 amino acids. Germline lookup yields CDR1 SGHDT and CDR2 YYEEEE. CDR3 nucleotide sequence: TGTGCCAGCATTCTGGGCGGGACAGGGAGGAGTTATGGCTACACCTTC. It codes for CASILGGTGRSYGYTF.

The chain carries TRBV9 and TRBJ1-3; D not certain. V was clipped by 5 bases and J by 0 bases, with 6 bases between them. CDR1 and CDR2 from the germline V gene are SGDLS and YYNGEE. This CDR3 is 13 amino acids long. CDR3 loop: CASSTGSGNTIYF. The CDR3 DNA follows: TGTGCCAGCAGTACGGGCTCTGGAAACACCATATATTTT.